The 15 T cell receptor beta chains below were found in one sample sequenced in a study of T cell repertoires in aging, cancer and after chemotherapy. TRB rearrangements spanning V, D and J were amplified using mixed TRB-A/B primers. TCRdb re-called the multiplex PCR reads through MiXCR, storing one row per CDR3 protein. The sample includes about 3,000 distinct CDR3 sequences, around 21% of them seen just once. TCR beta rearrangements were amplified from peripheral blood genomic DNA. Sequencing used blood. These receptors were taken from a human donor with a solid tumor.

The chain uses TRBV6-4 and TRBJ2-2; 10 nucleotides agree with TRBD1. The J segment lost 6 bases and the V segment lost 0 bases, leaving 1 base of the junction unmatched. Germline V gene data show CDR1 as MRHNA and CDR2 as SNTAGT. This CDR3 has 15 amino acids. CDR3 amino acids: CASSDSGQGAGELFF. DNA for the CDR3: TGTGCCAGCAGTGACTCAGGACAGGGGGCCGGGGAGCTGTTTTTT.

In this sample, this clonotype turned up a few times. V gene TRBV6-2 or TRBV6-3 combines with J gene TRBJ1-1, with 7 bases that match TRBD1. This CDR3 has 17 residues. The trim removed 7 bases at V and 1 base at J, leaving 15 bases unmatched. Germline values: CDR1 MNHEY, CDR2 SVGEGT. The CDR3 loop is CASKLTGGDRGNTEAFF. The CDR3 nucleotides are TGTGCCAGCAAACTCACCGGCGGGGACAGAGGGAACACTGAAGCTTTCTTT.

Sample share makes this clonotype medium-sized. The chain carries TRBV19 and TRBJ2-3; D is possibly TRBD1 (6 bases). CDR1 is LNHDA and CDR2 is SQIVND in the germline V gene (reference sequence). Trimming cost V 3 bases and J 2 bases, with 12 bases left between them. This CDR3 has 15 residues. The CDR3 loop is CASSIANRDTDTQYF. The CDR3 DNA sequence: TGTGCCAGTAGTATTGCGAACAGGGACACAGATACGCAGTATTTT. Full variable domain (missing parts from reference TRBV19 and TRBJ2-3): DGGITQSPKYLFRKEGQNVTLSCEQNLNHDAMYWYRQDPGQGLRLIYYSQIVNDFQKGDIAEGYSVSREKKESFPLTVTSAQKNPTAFYLCASSIANRDTDTQYFGPGTRLTVL.

This clonotype was counted a few times. V usage is TRBV6-2 or TRBV6-3 and J usage is TRBJ2-3; D is perhaps TRBD1 (5 bases). The CDR3 consists of 16 residues. Between the trimmed V and J ends, which lost 7 bases and 1 base, there was a span of 18 bases. Germline CDR1 MNHEY, CDR2 SVGEGT. CDR3 DNA: TGTGCCAGCACCCCAGGGATTCTCCCCGGCACAGATACGCAGTATTTT. Encoded protein: CASTPGILPGTDTQYF.

This clonotype was detected only a few times. For the CDR3, the DNA is TGTGCCAGTAGTATACTTGGCGGGGGGGTTTACAATGAGCAGTTCTTC. Amino acid sequence: CASSILGGGVYNEQFF. J is TRBJ2-1 and V is TRBV19; 9 positions match TRBD2. V dropped 2 bases and J dropped 4; count of bases not matched to a gene: 6. The CDR3 contains 16 residues. Germline V gene data show CDR1 as LNHDA and CDR2 as SQIVND (reference sequence). Full variable domain (remainder filled in from reference TRBV19 and TRBJ2-1): DGGITQSPKYLFRKEGQNVTLSCEQNLNHDAMYWYRQDPGQGLRLIYYSQIVNDFQKGDIAEGYSVSREKKESFPLTVTSAQKNPTAFYLCASSILGGGVYNEQFFGPGTRLTVL.

Only a few counts were recorded for this clonotype. The gene calls are TRBV18 and TRBJ2-1; D is perhaps TRBD1 (5 bases). The germline V gene encodes CDR1 KGHSH and CDR2 LQKENI. V dropped 6 bases and J dropped 7 bases, with 25 bases sitting between them. The CDR3 has 17 residues. DNA for the CDR3: TGTGCCAGCTCGTCCTCCGAGGTGGCAGGGAATGGAAATGAGCAGTTCTTC. Encoded protein: CASSSSEVAGNGNEQFF.

J is TRBJ2-7 and V is TRBV18; D is perhaps TRBD1 or TRBD2 (6 bases each). The CDR3 extends over 15 amino acids. CDR1 KGHSH and CDR2 LQKENI come from the germline V gene. Trimming took off 2 bases at V and 3 bases at J, with 14 bases between the two ends. CDR3 sequence: CASSPFRGRIYEQYF. The DNA for the CDR3 is TGTGCCAGCTCACCATTCCGGGGGCGAATCTACGAGCAGTACTTC.

The chain joins TRBV7-9 to TRBJ1-5; D is possibly TRBD1 (6 bases). Between the trimmed V and J ends, which lost 6 bases and 7 bases, there was a span of 16 bases. Germline assignment: CDR1 SEHNR and CDR2 FQNEAQ (reference sequence). There are 14 residues in the CDR3. The DNA of the CDR3 is TGTGCCAGCAGTTCGGACAGAGGAGGGCAGCCCCAGCATTTT. It is translated as CASSSDRGGQPQHF.

This rearrangement joins TRBV6-1 to TRBJ2-7; D is perhaps TRBD1 (6 bases). The last part of the DNA fits TRBJ2-1 better; the J call may be wrong. Germline CDR1 MNHNS, CDR2 SASEGT. CDR3 length equals 15 residues. CDR3 residues: CASRKTGNSYNEQFF. Here the CDR3 DNA reads TGTGCCAGCAGAAAGACAGGCAACTCCTACAATGAGCAGTTCTTC.

V usage is TRBV6-5 and J usage is TRBJ1-5, with D maybe TRBD1 (5 bases). Trimming left V 5 bases short and J 1 base short, with 12 bases between. This CDR3 spans 15 amino acids. Germline CDR1 is MNHEY and CDR2 is SVGAGI. The DNA of the CDR3 is TGTGCCAGCAGTGCACACCGGGACAGCAATCAGCCCCAGCATTTT. This translates into CASSAHRDSNQPQHF.

This clonotype appeared once. A clone one base away is much larger, so this may be a read error. CDR3: CASSYRLAGGRNEQFF. In nucleotides, the CDR3 is TGTGCCAGCAGCTACCGACTAGCGGGGGGGCGGAATGAGCAGTTCTTC. The chain recombines TRBV11-3 with TRBJ2-1, with 14 bases lining up with TRBD2. The V segment lost 4 bases and the J segment 7 bases; nucleotides outside the gene matches: 6. The CDR3 runs to 16 residues. Germline V gene sequence: CDR1 SGHNT, CDR2 YENEEA.

This clonotype counts as medium-sized (0.01 to 0.1%). This chain links TRBV29-1 with TRBJ1-1; the D is unclear. CDR1 is SQVTM and CDR2 is ANQGSEA in the germline V gene. Deletions cut 5 bases from V and 0 bases from J, with 10 bases between. The CDR3 totals 13 residues. The DNA for the CDR3 is TGCAGCGTTCACCGAGTCCTGAACACTGAAGCTTTCTTT. It is translated as CSVHRVLNTEAFF.

This clonotype is medium-sized by share. The V call is TRBV6-5, the J call TRBJ2-1; D is tentatively TRBD1 or TRBD2 (5 bases each). The CDR3 loop spans 16 amino acids. Trimming removed 2 bases from V and 3 bases from J, with 14 bases in between. CDR1 and CDR2 from the germline V gene are MNHEY and SVGAGI. The chain's CDR3 is CASSYIQGVYYNEQFF. The CDR3 DNA reads as TGTGCCAGCAGTTACATTCAGGGAGTCTACTACAATGAGCAGTTCTTC.

On this clonotype itself: A single base separates this from a much larger clone, so it may be a read error. The chain combines TRBV6-5 with TRBJ1-1; weak D call: TRBD1 (6 bases). CDR3 size: 15 residues. Germline V gives CDR1 MNHEY, CDR2 SVGAGI. This CDR3 is CASSLLVRGKTEDFF. CDR3 DNA sequence: TGTGCCAGCAGTTTACTCGTGAGGGGGAAGACTGAAGATTTCTTT.

V usage is TRBV19 and J usage is TRBJ2-5; 7 nucleotides line up with TRBD1. Germline trimming cut 5 bases from V and 4 bases from J; bases unmatched to any gene: 4. From germline, CDR1 is LNHDA and CDR2 SQIVND (reference sequence). The CDR3 covers 13 residues. CDR3 amino acids: CASSPTGAETQYF. As DNA, the CDR3 is TGTGCCAGTAGTCCCACAGGGGCAGAGACCCAGTACTTC.